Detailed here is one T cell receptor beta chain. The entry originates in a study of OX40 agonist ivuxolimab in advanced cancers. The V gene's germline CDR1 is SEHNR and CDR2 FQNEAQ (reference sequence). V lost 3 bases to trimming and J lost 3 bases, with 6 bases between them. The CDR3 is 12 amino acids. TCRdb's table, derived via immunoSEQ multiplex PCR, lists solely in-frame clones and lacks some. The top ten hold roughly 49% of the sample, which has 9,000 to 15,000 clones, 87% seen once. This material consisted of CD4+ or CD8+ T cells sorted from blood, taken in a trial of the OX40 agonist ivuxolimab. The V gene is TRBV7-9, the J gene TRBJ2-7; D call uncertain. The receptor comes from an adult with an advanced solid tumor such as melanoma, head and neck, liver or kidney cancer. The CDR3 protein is CASSLRSYEQYF. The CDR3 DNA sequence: TGTGCCAGCAGCTTGCGCAGCTACGAGCAGTACTTC.